This TCR beta chain was documented in a study of chemoradiotherapy in HPV16-positive cancers. Study-level findings and limits: Better recurrence-free survival went with HPV-responsive T-cell expansion in HPV16-positive patients.

The V gene end was trimmed by 1 base and the J gene end by 1 base; junction bases not matched to a gene: 1. This CDR3 is built from 14 residues. Germline V gene lookup returns CDR1 SEHNR and CDR2 FQNEAQ (reference sequence). About this clone: Its antigen is unidentified.

Clones were read by immunoSEQ multiplex PCR, and TCRdb kept only the in-frame ones, dropping some. The top ten clones hold over 2% of a sample with about 5,700 clones, around 83% of them seen once. The receptor was isolated from a human donor with HPV-associated anogenital cancer. Sequencing used tumor tissue, obtained from a patient who underwent chemoradiotherapy. The V and J genes are TRBV7-9 and TRBJ2-7, with 7 bases lining up with TRBD1. CDR3 protein: CASSLGGQSYEQYF. In nucleotides, the CDR3 is TGTGCCAGCAGCTTAGGGGGACAGTCCTACGAGCAGTACTTC.